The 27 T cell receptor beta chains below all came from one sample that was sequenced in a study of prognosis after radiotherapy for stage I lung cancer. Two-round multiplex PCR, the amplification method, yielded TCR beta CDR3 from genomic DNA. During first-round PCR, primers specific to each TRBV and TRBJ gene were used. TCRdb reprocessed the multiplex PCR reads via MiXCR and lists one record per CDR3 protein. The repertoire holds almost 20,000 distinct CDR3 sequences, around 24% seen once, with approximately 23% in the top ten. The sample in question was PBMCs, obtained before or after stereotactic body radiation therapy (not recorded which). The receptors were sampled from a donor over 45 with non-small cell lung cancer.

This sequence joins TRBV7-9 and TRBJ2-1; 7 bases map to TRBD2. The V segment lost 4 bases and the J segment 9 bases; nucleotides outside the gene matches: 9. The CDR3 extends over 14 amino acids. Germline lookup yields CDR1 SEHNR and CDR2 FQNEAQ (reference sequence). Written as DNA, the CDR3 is TGTGCCAGCAGCTCTAAGGGAGGGCCGGTTGAGCAGTTCTTC. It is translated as CASSSKGGPVEQFF.

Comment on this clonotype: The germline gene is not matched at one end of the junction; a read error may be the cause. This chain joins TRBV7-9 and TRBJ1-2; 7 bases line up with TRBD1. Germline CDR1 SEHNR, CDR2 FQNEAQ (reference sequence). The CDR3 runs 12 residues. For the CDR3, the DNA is TGTGCCGGCAGCCGGTACGAGGGGACAGCTGGCTTC. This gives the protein CAGSRYEGTAGF. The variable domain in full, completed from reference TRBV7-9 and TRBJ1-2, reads DTGVSQNPRHKITKRGQNVTFRCDPISEHNRLYWYRQTLGQGPEFLTYFQNEAQLEKSRLLSDRFSAERPKGSFSTLEIQRTEQGDSAMYLCAGSRYEGTAGFGSGTRLTVV.

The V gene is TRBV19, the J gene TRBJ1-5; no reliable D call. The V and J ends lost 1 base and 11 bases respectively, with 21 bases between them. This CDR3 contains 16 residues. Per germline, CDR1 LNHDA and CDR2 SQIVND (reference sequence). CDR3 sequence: CASSIVTLHSNKTQHF. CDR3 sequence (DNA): TGTGCCAGTAGTATAGTCACATTACATAGCAATAAGACCCAGCATTTT.

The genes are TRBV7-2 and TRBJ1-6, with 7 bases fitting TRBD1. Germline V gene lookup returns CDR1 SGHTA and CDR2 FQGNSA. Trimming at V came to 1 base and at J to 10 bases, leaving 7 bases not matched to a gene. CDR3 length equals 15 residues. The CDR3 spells CASSLVRGGGSPLHF. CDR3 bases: TGTGCCAGCAGCTTAGTTCGGGGAGGGGGCTCACCCCTCCACTTT. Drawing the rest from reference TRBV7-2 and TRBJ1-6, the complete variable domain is GAGVSQSPSNKVTEKGKDVELRCDPISGHTALYWYRQSLGQGLEFLIYFQGNSAPDKSGLPSDRFSAERTGGSVSTLTIQRTQQEDSAVYLCASSLVRGGGSPLHFGNGTRLTVT.

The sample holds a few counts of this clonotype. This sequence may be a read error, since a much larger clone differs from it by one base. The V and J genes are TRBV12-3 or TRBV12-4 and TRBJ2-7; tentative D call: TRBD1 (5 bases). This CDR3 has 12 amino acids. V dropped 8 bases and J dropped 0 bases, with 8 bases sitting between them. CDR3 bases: TGTGCCAGCGCAGACAGCTCCTACGAGCAGTACTTC. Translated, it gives CASADSSYEQYF.

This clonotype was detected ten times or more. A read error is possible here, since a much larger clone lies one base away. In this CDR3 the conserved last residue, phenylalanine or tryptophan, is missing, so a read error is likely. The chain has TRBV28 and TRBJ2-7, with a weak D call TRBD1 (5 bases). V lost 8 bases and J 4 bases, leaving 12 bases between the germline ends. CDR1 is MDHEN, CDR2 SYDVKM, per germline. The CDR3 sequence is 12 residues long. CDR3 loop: CASSTQGYEQYL. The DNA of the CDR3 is TGTGCCAGCTCTACCCAGGGTTACGAGCAGTACTTA.

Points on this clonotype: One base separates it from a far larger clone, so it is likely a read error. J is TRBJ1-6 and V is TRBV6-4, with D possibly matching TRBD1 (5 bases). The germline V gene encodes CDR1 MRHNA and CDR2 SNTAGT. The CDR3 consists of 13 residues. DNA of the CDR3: TGTGCCACTATCCGGGGCATTAATCCACCCCTCCACTTT. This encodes CATIRGINPPLHF.

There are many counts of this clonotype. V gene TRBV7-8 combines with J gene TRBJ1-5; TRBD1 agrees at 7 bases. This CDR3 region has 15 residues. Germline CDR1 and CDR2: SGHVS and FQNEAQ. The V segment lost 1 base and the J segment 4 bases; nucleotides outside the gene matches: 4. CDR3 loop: CASSLGQGENQPQHF. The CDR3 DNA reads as TGTGCCAGCAGCTTAGGACAGGGCGAAAATCAGCCCCAGCATTTT.

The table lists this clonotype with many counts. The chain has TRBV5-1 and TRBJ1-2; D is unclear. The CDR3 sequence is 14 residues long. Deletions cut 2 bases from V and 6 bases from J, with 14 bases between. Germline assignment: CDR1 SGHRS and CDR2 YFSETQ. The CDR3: CASSFSDRIDGYTF. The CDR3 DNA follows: TGCGCCAGCAGCTTTTCGGATCGGATCGATGGCTACACCTTC.

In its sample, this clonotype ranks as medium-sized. This CDR3 is CASSSEGGGTEAFF. The CDR3 region has the DNA TGTGCCAGCAGTTCCGAGGGGGGTGGCACTGAAGCTTTCTTT. The chain recombines TRBV27 with TRBJ1-1, with TRBD1 as a possible D gene (6 bases). In germline, CDR1 is MNHEY, CDR2 SMNVEV (reference sequence). The CDR3 runs to 14 residues. V was pared by 4 bases and J by 4 bases, with 13 bases between.

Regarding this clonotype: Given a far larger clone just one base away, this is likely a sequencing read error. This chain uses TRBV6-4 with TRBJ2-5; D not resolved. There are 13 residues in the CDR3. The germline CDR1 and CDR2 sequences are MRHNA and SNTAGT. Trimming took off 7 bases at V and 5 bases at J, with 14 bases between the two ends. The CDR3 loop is CASINSRVETQYF. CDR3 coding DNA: TGTGCCAGCATCAATAGTCGTGTGGAGACCCAGTACTTC.

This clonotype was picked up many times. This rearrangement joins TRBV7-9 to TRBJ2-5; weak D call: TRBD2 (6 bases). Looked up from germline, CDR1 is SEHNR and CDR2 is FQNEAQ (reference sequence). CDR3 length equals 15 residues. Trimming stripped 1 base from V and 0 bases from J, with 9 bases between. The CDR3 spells CASSLVWGDQETQYF. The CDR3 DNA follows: TGTGCCAGCAGCTTAGTGTGGGGGGACCAAGAGACCCAGTACTTC.

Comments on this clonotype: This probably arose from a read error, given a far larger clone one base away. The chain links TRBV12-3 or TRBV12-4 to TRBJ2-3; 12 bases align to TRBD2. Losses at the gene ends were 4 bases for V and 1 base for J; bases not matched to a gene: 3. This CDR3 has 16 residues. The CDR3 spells CASSWRLAGGTDTQYF. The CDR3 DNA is TGTGCCAGCAGTTGGAGACTAGCGGGAGGCACAGATACGCAGTATTTT.

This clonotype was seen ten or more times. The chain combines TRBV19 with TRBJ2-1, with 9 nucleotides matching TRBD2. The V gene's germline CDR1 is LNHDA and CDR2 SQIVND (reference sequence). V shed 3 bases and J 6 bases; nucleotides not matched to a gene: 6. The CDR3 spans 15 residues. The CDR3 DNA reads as TGTGCCAGTAGTATTGTAGCGGGAGCGCCCAATGAGCAGTTCTTC. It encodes CASSIVAGAPNEQFF.

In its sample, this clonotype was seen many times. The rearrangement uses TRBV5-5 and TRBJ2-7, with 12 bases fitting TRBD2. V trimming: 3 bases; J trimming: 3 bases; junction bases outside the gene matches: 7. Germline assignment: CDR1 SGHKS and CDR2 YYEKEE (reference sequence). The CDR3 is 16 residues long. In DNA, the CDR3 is TGTGCCAGCAGCTCAGGACTAGCGGGGAAACACTACGAGCAGTACTTC. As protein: CASSSGLAGKHYEQYF.

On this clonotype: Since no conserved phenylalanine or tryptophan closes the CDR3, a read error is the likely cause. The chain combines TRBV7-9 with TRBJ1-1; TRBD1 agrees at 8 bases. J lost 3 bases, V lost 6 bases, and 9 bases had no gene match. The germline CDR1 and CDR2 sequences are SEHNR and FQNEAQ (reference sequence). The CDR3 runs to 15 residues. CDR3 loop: CASSSPDRAYTEAFL. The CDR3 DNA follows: TGTGCCAGCAGTTCACCGGACAGGGCTTACACTGAAGCTTTCCTT.

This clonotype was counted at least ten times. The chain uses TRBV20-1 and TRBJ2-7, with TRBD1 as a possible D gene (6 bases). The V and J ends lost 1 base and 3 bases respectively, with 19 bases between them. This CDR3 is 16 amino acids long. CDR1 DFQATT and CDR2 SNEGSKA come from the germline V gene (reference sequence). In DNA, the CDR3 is TGCAGTGCTAGAGGGGGCGTGGGGGCGGACCTCTACGAGCAGTACTTC. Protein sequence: CSARGGVGADLYEQYF.

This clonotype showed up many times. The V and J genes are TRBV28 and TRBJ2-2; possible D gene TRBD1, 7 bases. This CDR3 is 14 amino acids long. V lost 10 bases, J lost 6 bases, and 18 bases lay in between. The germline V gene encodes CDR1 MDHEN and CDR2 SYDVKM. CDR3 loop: CATRQGGKPGELFF. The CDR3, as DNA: TGTGCCACTAGACAGGGCGGGAAACCCGGGGAGCTGTTTTTT.

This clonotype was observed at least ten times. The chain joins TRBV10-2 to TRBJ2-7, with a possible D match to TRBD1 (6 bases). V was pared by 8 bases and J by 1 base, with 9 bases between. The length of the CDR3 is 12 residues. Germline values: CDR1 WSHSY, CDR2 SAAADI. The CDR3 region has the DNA TGCGCCAGCCTTCAGGGGTCCTACGAGCAGTACTTC. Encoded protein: CASLQGSYEQYF.

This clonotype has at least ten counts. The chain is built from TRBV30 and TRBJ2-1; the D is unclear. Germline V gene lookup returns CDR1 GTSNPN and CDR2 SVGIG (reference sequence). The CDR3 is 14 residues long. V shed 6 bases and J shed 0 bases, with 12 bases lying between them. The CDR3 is CACRAASSYNEQFF. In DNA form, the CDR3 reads TGTGCCTGTCGGGCCGCAAGCTCCTACAATGAGCAGTTCTTC. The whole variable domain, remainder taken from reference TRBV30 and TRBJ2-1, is SQTIHQWPATLVQPVGSPLSLECTVEGTSNPNLYWYRQAAGRGLQLLFYSVGIGQISSEVPQNLSASRPQDRQFILSSKKLLLSDSGFYLCACRAASSYNEQFFGPGTRLTVL.

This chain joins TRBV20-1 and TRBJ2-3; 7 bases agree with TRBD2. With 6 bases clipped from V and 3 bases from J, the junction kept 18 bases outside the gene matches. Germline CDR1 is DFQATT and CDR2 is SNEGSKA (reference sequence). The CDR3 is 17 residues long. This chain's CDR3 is CSAPGRGGRGRTDTQYF. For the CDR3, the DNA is TGCAGTGCCCCGGGAAGGGGCGGGCGCGGGAGAACAGATACGCAGTATTTT.

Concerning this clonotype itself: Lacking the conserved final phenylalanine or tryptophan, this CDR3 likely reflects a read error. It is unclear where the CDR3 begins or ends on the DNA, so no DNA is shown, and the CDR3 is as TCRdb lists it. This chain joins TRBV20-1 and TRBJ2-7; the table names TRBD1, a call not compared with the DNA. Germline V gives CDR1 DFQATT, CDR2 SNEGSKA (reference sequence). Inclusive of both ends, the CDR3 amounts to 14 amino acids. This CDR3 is CSAVPGDRVGELYL.

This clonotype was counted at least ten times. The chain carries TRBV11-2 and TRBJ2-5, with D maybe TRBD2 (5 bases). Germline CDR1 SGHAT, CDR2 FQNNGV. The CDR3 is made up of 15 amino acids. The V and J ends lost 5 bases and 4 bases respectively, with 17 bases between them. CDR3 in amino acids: CASSNIPGRGETQYF. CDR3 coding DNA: TGTGCCAGCAGCAATATTCCTGGGAGAGGAGAGACCCAGTACTTC.

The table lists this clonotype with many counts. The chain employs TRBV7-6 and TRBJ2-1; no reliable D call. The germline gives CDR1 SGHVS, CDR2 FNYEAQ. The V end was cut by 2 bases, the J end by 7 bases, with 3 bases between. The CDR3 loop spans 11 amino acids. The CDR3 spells CASSLRNEQFF. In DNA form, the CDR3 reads TGTGCCAGCAGCTTACGTAATGAGCAGTTCTTC. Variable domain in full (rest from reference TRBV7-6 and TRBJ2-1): GAGVSQSPRYKVTKRGQDVALRCDPISGHVSLYWYRQALGQGPEFLTYFNYEAQQDKSGLPNDRFSAERPEGSISTLTIQRTEQRDSAMYRCASSLRNEQFFGPGTRLTVL.

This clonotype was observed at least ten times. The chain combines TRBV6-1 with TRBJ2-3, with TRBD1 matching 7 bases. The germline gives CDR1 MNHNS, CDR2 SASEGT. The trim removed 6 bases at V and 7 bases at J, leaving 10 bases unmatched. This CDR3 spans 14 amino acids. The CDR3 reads CASSSTTGRNTQYF. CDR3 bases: TGTGCCAGCAGCTCGACGACAGGGAGAAATACGCAGTATTTT.

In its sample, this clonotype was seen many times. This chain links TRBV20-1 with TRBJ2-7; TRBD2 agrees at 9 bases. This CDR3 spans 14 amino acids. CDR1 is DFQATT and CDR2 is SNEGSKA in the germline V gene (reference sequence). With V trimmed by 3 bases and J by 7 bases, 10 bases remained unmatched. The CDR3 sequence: CSARGLAGSGEQYF. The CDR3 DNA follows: TGCAGTGCTAGGGGCCTAGCGGGGAGTGGGGAGCAGTACTTC.

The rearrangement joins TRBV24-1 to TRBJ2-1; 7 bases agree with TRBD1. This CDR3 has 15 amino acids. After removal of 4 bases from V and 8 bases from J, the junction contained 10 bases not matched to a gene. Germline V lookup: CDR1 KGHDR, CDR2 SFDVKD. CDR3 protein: CATSDPGYRGDEQFF. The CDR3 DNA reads TGTGCCACCAGTGACCCAGGTTACAGGGGAGATGAGCAGTTCTTC.